Detailed here is one T cell receptor beta chain. This clone was counted many times. Its antigen is not yet known. No quality values exist for individual bases; no much larger clone is one base distant. No treatment had been received by any patient before thyroid surgery. Patient clinical samples collected from about 2011 to 2018 were retrospectively analysed using T-cell receptor beta sequencing. Libraries were made using PCR. The sequencer was an Illumina HiSeq 4000. High-throughput sequencing was used to profile the TCR beta-chain CDR3 region of every patient. The authors' pipeline ran thus. Drawing on CDR3 differences between clinicopathological groups, the researchers built a classifier meant to tell apart patients with distant-metastatic papillary thyroid cancer. Repertoire diversity was assessed with the Shannon index, and tumor-blood repertoire similarity with the Morisita-Horn index. The public reads were reanalyzed by TCRdb: fastp trimming at Q25, MiXCR alignment, in-frame beta chains only. The authors' filters were not applied to this entry. The sample data list approximately 31,000 clones, and 15% to 20% of these were observed just once. Over 9.5% of the sample goes to the ten largest clones.

The sample originates from a study of metastatic and nonmetastatic thyroid tumors (dated by TCRdb to the early 2020s). With regard to the full study: Repertoires from peripheral blood and from tumor or nodule tissue samples of malignant and benign thyroid patients were compared.

Study-wide findings and limitations: TCR beta diversity was reported as significantly higher in malignant tumors than in benign nodules, in both blood and tumor samples.

CDR1 and CDR2, per the germline V gene, are SGHDT and YYEEEE. Trimming takes 1 base from V and 6 bases from J, and the germline ends sit 10 bases apart. Taken from cysteine to phenylalanine, the CDR3 has 13 residues. Only the CDR3 part of the read is kept: 39 bases, read in frame from the first base. Sequencing was done on a sample of blood. The receptor's source is a female donor with papillary thyroid cancer or a benign thyroid nodule (not recorded which). Some clones in this sample may be carry-over from other donors' samples. The V and J segments used are TRBV5-6 and TRBJ1-2; TRBD1 could be the D gene, as 5 bases match. The DNA is as follows: TGTGCCAGCAGCTTGCAGGGTTTAGATGGCTACACCTTC. Translated, this gives CASSLQGLDGYTF.